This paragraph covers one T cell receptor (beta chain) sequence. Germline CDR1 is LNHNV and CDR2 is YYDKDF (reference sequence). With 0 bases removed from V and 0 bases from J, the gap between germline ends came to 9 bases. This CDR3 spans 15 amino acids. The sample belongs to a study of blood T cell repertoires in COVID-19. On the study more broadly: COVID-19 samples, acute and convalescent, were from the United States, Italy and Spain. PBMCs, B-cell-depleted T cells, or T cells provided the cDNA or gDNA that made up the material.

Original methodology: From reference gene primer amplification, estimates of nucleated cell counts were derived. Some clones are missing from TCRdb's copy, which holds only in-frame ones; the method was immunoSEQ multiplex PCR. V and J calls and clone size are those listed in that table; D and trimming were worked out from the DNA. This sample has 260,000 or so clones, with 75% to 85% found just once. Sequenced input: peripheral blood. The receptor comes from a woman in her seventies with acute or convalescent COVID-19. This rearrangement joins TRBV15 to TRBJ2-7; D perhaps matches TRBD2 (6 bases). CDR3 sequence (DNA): TGTGCCACCAGCAGAGACCCGGGGGACTCCTACGAGCAGTACTTC. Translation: CATSRDPGDSYEQYF.